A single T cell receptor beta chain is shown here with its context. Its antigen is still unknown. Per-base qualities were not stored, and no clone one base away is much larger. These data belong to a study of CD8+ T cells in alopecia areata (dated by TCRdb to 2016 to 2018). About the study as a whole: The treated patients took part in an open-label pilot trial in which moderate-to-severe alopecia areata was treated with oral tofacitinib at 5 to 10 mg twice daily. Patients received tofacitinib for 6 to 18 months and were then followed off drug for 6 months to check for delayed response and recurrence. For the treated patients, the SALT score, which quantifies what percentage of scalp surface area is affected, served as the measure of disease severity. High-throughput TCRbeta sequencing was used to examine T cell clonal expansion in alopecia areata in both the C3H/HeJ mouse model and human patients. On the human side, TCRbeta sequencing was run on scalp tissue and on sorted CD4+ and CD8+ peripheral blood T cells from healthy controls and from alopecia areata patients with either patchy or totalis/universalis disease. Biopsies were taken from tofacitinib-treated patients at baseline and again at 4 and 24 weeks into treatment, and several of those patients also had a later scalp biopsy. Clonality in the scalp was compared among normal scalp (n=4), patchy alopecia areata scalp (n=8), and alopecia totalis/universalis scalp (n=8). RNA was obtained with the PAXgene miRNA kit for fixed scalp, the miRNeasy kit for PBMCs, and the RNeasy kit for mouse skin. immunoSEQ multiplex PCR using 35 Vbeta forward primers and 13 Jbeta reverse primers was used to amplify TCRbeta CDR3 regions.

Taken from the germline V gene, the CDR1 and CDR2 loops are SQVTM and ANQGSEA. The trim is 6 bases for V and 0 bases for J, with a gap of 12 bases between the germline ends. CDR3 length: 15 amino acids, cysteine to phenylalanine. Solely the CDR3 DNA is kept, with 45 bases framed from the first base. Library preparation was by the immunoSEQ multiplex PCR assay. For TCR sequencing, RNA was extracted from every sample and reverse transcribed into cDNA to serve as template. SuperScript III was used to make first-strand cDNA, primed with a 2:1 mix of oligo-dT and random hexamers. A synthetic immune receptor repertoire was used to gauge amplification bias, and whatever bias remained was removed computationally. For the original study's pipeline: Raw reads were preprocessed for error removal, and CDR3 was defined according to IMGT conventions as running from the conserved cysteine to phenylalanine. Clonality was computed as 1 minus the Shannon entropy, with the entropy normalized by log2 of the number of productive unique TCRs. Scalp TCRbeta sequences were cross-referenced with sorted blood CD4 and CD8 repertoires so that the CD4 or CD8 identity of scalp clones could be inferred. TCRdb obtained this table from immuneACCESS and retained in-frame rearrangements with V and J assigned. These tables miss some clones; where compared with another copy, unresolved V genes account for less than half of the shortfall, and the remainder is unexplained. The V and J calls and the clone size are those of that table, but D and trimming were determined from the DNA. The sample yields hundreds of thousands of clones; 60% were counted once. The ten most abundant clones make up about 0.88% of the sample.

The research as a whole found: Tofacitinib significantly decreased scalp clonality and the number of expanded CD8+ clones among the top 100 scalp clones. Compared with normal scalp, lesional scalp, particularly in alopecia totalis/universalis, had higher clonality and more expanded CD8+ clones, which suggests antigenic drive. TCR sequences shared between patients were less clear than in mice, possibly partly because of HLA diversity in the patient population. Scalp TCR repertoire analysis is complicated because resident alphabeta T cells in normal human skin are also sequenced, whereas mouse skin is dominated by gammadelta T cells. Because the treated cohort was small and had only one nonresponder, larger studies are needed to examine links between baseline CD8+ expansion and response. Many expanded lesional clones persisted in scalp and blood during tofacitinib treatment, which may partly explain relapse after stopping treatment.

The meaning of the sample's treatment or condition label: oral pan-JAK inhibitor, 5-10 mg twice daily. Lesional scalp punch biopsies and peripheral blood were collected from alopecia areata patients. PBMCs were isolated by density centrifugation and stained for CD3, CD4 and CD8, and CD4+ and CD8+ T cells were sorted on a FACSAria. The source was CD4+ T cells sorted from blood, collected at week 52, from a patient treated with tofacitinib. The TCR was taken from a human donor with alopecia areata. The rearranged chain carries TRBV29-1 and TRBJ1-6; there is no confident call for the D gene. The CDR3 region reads CSVMEGSSYNSPLHF. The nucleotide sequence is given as TGCAGCGTAATGGAGGGCAGCTCCTATAATTCACCCCTCCACTTT.